Following are 10 T cell receptor beta chains from one sample sequenced in a study of T cell responses to AZD1222 COVID-19 vaccine. Repertoires were generated with immunoSEQ multiplex PCR, while TCRdb's copy carries only in-frame clones and drops some. The table shows nearly 200,000 clones, with approximately 95% occurring only once. This specimen consisted of peripheral blood, obtained 28 days after the second AZD1222 dose. These receptors were obtained from an adult who received the AZD1222 COVID-19 vaccine.

This chain connects TRBV28 to TRBJ2-3; D is unclear. Germline assignment: CDR1 MDHEN and CDR2 SYDVKM. V shed 2 bases and J shed 5 bases, with 5 bases lying between them. The CDR3 runs 12 residues. CDR3 protein: CASSLPVDTQYF. CDR3 in DNA: TGTGCCAGCAGTTTACCGGTAGATACGCAGTATTTT.

The chain couples TRBV5-1 to TRBJ1-4; D possibly corresponds to TRBD1 (5 bases). Germline loops: CDR1 SGHRS, CDR2 YFSETQ. This CDR3 comprises 16 residues. V was shortened by 0 bases and J by 7 bases, with 16 bases between the two germline ends. The chain's CDR3 is CASSLGAGGSAEKLFF. CDR3 nucleotide sequence: TGCGCCAGCAGCTTGGGGGCCGGGGGGAGCGCTGAAAAACTGTTTTTT.

The J gene is TRBJ2-7, the V gene TRBV7-9; D is unclear. The CDR3 totals 11 residues. Germline CDR1 SEHNR, CDR2 FQNEAQ (reference sequence). The V end lost 4 bases, the J end lost 6 bases, and 7 bases lay between the germline ends. The CDR3 bases are TGTGCCAGCAGCTCCAAGCGCGAGCAGTACTTC. Protein sequence: CASSSKREQYF. Based on the CDR3 plus reference TRBV7-9 and TRBJ2-7, the full variable domain is DTGVSQNPRHKITKRGQNVTFRCDPISEHNRLYWYRQTLGQGPEFLTYFQNEAQLEKSRLLSDRFSAERPKGSFSTLEIQRTEQGDSAMYLCASSSKREQYFGPGTRLTVT.

The gene calls are TRBV7-2 and TRBJ1-2; D remains unclear. V was cut by 0 bases and J by 7 bases, with 12 bases left in between. The CDR3 has 14 amino acids. Per the germline V gene, CDR1 is SGHTA and CDR2 is FQGNSA. DNA for the CDR3: TGTGCCAGCAGCTTAGCTTTTTTGAATTTTGGCTACACCTTC. Residues: CASSLAFLNFGYTF.

The gene calls are TRBV6-5 and TRBJ1-1; D is uncertain. Germline CDR1 reads MNHEY; CDR2 reads SVGAGI. V lost 7 bases and J lost 1, with 13 bases in between. CDR3 size: 14 residues. This CDR3 is CASIYGRENTEAFF. CDR3 coding DNA: TGTGCCAGCATCTACGGACGGGAGAACACTGAAGCTTTCTTT.

The V call is TRBV27, the J call TRBJ1-6; maybe TRBD1 (5 bases). The CDR3 has 17 residues. Between the trimmed V and J ends, which lost 8 bases and 1 base, there was a span of 18 bases. CDR1 and CDR2 from the germline V gene are MNHEY and SMNVEV (reference sequence). CDR3 sequence (DNA): TGTGCCAGCGGCGGGGACTCTGCCCCTTCCTATAATTCACCCCTCCACTTT. It specifies CASGGDSAPSYNSPLHF.

This chain connects TRBV5-4 to TRBJ2-3; weak D call: TRBD2 (5 bases). Trimming pared 1 base from V and 3 bases from J, leaving 6 bases between. Per germline, CDR1 SGHNT and CDR2 YYREEE (reference sequence). This CDR3 comprises 13 residues. The DNA of the CDR3 is TGTGCCAGCAGCTTGCGGGGAACAGATACGCAGTATTTT. It codes for CASSLRGTDTQYF.

The genes are TRBV7-2 and TRBJ2-5; 7 bases are shared with TRBD2. Germline CDR1 reads SGHTA; CDR2 reads FQGNSA. The CDR3 consists of 15 residues. V was clipped by 2 bases and J by 2 bases; unmatched bases: 5. CDR3 sequence: CASSLPPGGQETQYF. The CDR3 DNA is TGTGCCAGCAGCTTACCTCCGGGGGGACAAGAGACCCAGTACTTC.

This rearrangement joins TRBV3-1 (or the pseudogene TRBV3-2) to TRBJ2-7; 8 bases line up with TRBD2. Trimming removed 4 bases from V and 3 bases from J; junction bases left unmatched: 5. This CDR3 spans 14 amino acids. The germline V gene encodes CDR1 LGHDT and CDR2 YNNKEL (reference sequence). The CDR3 here is CASSRRGGFYEQYF. CDR3 in DNA: TGTGCCAGCAGCCGACGGGGGGGTTTCTACGAGCAGTACTTC.

This clone appeared once. CDR3 nucleotides: TGTGCCAGTAGTCCCACAGCCCTATTCTCTGGAAACACCATATATTTT. Translating gives CASSPTALFSGNTIYF. V and J are TRBV19 and TRBJ1-3; no clear D gene. This CDR3 is built from 16 residues. Trimming cost V 5 bases and J 0 bases, with 14 bases left between them. Germline assignment: CDR1 LNHDA and CDR2 SQIVND (reference sequence). The entire variable domain, with the rest obtained from reference TRBV19 and TRBJ1-3, is as follows: DGGITQSPKYLFRKEGQNVTLSCEQNLNHDAMYWYRQDPGQGLRLIYYSQIVNDFQKGDIAEGYSVSREKKESFPLTVTSAQKNPTAFYLCASSPTALFSGNTIYFGEGSWLTVV.